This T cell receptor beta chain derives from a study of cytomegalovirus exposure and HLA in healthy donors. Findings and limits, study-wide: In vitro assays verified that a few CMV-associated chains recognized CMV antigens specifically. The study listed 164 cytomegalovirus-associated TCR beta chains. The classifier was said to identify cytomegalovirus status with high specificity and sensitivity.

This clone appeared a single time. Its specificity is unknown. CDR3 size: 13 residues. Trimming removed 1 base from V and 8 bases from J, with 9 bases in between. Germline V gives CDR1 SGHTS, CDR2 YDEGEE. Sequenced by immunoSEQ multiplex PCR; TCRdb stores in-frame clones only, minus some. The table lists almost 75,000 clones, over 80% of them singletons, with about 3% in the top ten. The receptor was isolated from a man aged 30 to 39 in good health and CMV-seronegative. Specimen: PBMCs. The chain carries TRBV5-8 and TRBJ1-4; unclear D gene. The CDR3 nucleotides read TGTGCCAGCAGCTTGTTGGGGAGGGAAAAACTGTTTTTT. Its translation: CASSLLGREKLFF. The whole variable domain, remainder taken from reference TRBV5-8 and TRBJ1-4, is EAGVTQSPTHLIKTRGQQATLRCSPISGHTSVYWYQQALGLGLQFLLWYDEGEERNRGNFPPRFSGRQFPNYSSELNVNALELEDSALYLCASSLLGREKLFFGSGTQLSVL.